This is a list of T cell receptor beta chains from one sample in a study of early T cells in non-severe SARS-CoV-2 infection. TCRdb passed the 5' RACE reads through MiXCR, listing each CDR3 protein once. The repertoire consists of roughly 110,000 distinct CDR3 sequences, with roughly 11% occurring once and the leading ten covering about 7.6%. The sequencing sample was made of whole blood. The receptor source for this set is an adult who was a healthcare worker with PCR-confirmed SARS-CoV-2 infection or an uninfected control (not recorded which). CDR3s include the opening cysteine and the closing phenylalanine or tryptophan. The order of the fields is CDR3 DNA, CDR3 protein, V gene, D gene, J gene, clone size. D genes are given only for firm matches. Clone sizes are given selectively: once, few, many, or a class where the clone is expanded.

TGTGCCAGCAGCTTGACTCCTGGGATGGGCCATGAGCAGTTCTTC,CASSLTPGMGHEQFF,TRBV5-5,NA,TRBJ2-1,few
TGTGCCAGCAGTTTGCGGACACTAGGGGGTTACGAGCAGTACTTC,CASSLRTLGGYEQYF,TRBV12-3/TRBV12-4,NA,TRBJ2-7,many
TGTGCCAGCAGCTTAGTGGCGGGACCGGGGAATGAGCAGTTCTTC,CASSLVAGPGNEQFF,TRBV7-6,NA,TRBJ2-1,many
TGCAGTGCCACCCGCCTCTATGGCTACACCTTC,CSATRLYGYTF,TRBV20-1,NA,TRBJ1-2,many
TGTGCCAGCAGTGAGGACTCTGGAAACACCATATATTTT,CASSEDSGNTIYF,TRBV2,NA,TRBJ1-3,NA
TGTGCCAGCAGCCCCCGGACAGGAATTTTGGATGGCTACACCTTC,CASSPRTGILDGYTF,TRBV7-8,TRBD1,TRBJ1-2,many
TGTGCCACCTCGGCGCCAGGGGATAATTCACCCCTCCACTTT,CATSAPGDNSPLHF,TRBV21-1,NA,TRBJ1-6,many
TGTGCCAGCAGCCCGATCGGTGGCGGGAATGAGCAGTTCTTC,CASSPIGGGNEQFF,TRBV7-6,NA,TRBJ2-1,many
TGCGCCAGCAGCTTTCGGGAAACCTACGAGCAGTACTTC,CASSFRETYEQYF,TRBV5-1,NA,TRBJ2-7,NA
TGTGCCAGCAGTTGGAAACCGGGACAAGAGACCCAGTACTTC,CASSWKPGQETQYF,TRBV27,NA,TRBJ2-5,NA
TGTGCCAGCAGCGGGGGTGGCTGGAACACCATATATTTT,CASSGGGWNTIYF,TRBV28,NA,TRBJ1-3,many
TGTGCCAGCAGTACCCTAGGGGAGCTGTTTTTT,CASSTLGELFF,TRBV28,NA,TRBJ2-2,many
TGCAGTGCTAAACTGCCGGCGTACAGGGGCACTGAAGCTTTCTTT,CSAKLPAYRGTEAFF,TRBV20-1,TRBD1,TRBJ1-1,many
TGTGCCAGCAGTCCTAGCGGGTATATTTACGAGCAGTACTTC,CASSPSGYIYEQYF,TRBV7-9,TRBD2,TRBJ2-7,NA
TGCAGCGCTATAAAACTAGCGGGAAGTGCAGATACGCAGTATTTT,CSAIKLAGSADTQYF,TRBV29-1,TRBD2,TRBJ2-3,NA
TGCAGTGCTAGAGCCGCAAGTCAGCCCCAGCATTTT,CSARAASQPQHF,TRBV20-1,NA,TRBJ1-5,NA
TGTGCCAGCAGCGTACAGGGGGCGGTAGCCAAAAACATTCAGTACTTC,CASSVQGAVAKNIQYF,TRBV21-1,NA,TRBJ2-4,few
TGCAGTGCTAGAGAAACTCAGGGGAATCAGCCCCAGCATTTT,CSARETQGNQPQHF,TRBV20-1,NA,TRBJ1-5,few
TGTGCCAGCAGCGTCACTGGGCGAGGCGAGCAGTACTTC,CASSVTGRGEQYF,TRBV7-2,NA,TRBJ2-7,many
TGTGCCAGCAGTCCCCGCCTGAACACTGAAGCTTTCTTT,CASSPRLNTEAFF,TRBV27,NA,TRBJ1-1,NA
TGCGCCAGCAGCCATTCCCTCGGGACTAGCGGGAGGAGTGGGAATACCGGGGAGCTGTTTTTT,CASSHSLGTSGRSGNTGELFF,TRBV4-3,TRBD2,TRBJ2-2,NA
TGTGCCAGCAGCGGGGCCCAAGGGGACATTCAGTACTTC,CASSGAQGDIQYF,TRBV9,NA,TRBJ2-4,many
TGTGCCAGCAGTCCCTCTCGACAGGGTGTCGAAAACATTCAGTACTTC,CASSPSRQGVENIQYF,TRBV28,TRBD1,TRBJ2-4,few
TGTGCCAGCTCGGGTTCTAGGGGGGCCGAGCAGTACTTC,CASSGSRGAEQYF,TRBV28,NA,TRBJ2-7,NA
TGTGCCAGCAGCCCGCGGACATATCCGAACACCGGGGAGCTGTTTTTT,CASSPRTYPNTGELFF,TRBV7-7,NA,TRBJ2-2,NA
TGTGCCAGCAACGTCGGACGGGATACGCAGTATTTT,CASNVGRDTQYF,TRBV12-3/TRBV12-4,NA,TRBJ2-3,many
TGTGCCAGGATTCGGGTCAATGAGCAGTTCTTC,CARIRVNEQFF,TRBV19,NA,TRBJ2-1,NA
TGCAGCGTTGAAGGCGGGAGAGGGGATACGCAGTATTTT,CSVEGGRGDTQYF,TRBV29-1,TRBD2,TRBJ2-3,few
TGCAGTGCTAGACAGGATAGCAATCAGCCCCAGCATTTT,CSARQDSNQPQHF,TRBV20-1,NA,TRBJ1-5,few
TGCGCCAGCATGAGTGAGGGAAGCTCCTACAATGAGCAGTTCTTC,CASMSEGSSYNEQFF,TRBV4-1,NA,TRBJ2-1,NA
TGTGCCAGCAGCTTAAGCGGGAGTGCGGGAGATACGCAGTATTTT,CASSLSGSAGDTQYF,TRBV7-3,TRBD2,TRBJ2-3,few
TGTGCCAGCAGCTCGAGACAGGGTTTCACAGATACGCAGTATTTT,CASSSRQGFTDTQYF,TRBV7-8,TRBD1,TRBJ2-3,few
TGTGCTAGTGGTTTGGTAAGGCCGCGGCCCACAGATACGCAGTATTTT,CASGLVRPRPTDTQYF,TRBV12-5,NA,TRBJ2-3,NA
TGTGCCAGCAGTTTTTCTCGGAACACTGAAGCTTTCTTT,CASSFSRNTEAFF,TRBV12-3/TRBV12-4,NA,TRBJ1-1,many
TGTGCCAGCTCACCACCGGTGGGGACTGACTTCTACGAGCAGTACTTC,CASSPPVGTDFYEQYF,TRBV18,NA,TRBJ2-7,few
TGTGCCAGCAGAAGGGACTTAAGGACCTACAATGAGCAGTTCTTC,CASRRDLRTYNEQFF,TRBV5-4,NA,TRBJ2-1,NA
TGTGCCAGCAGTTTACGGCGGGAAAGGGAGCTGTTTTTT,CASSLRRERELFF,TRBV12-3/TRBV12-4,NA,TRBJ2-2,few
TGTGCCAGCAGTTTGCTGCGGCGGGAGATTGTCTTC,CASSLLRREIVF,TRBV6-2/TRBV6-3,TRBD2,TRBJ2-1,many
TGTGCCAGCAGCAAGTCGACACCCTATGAGGGCTACACCTTC,CASSKSTPYEGYTF,TRBV21-1,NA,TRBJ1-2,many